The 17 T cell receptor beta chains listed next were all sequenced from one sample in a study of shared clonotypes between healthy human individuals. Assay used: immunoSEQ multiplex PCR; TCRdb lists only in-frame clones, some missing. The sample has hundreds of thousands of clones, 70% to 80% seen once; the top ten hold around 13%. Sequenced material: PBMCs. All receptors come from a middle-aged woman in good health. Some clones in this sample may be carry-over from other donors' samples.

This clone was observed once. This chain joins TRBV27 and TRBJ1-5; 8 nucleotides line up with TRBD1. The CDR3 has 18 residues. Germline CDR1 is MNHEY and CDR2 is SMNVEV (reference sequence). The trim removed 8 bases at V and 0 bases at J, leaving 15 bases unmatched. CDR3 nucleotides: TGTGCCAGCGCATCCAACCGGGACAGGTCGTATAGCAATCAGCCCCAGCATTTT. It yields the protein CASASNRDRSYSNQPQHF.

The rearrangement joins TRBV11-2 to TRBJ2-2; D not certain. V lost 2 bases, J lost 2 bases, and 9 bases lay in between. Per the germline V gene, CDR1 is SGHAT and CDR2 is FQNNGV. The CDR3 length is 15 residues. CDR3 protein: CASSLSWRNTGELFF. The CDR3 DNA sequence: TGTGCCAGCAGCTTATCCTGGAGAAACACCGGGGAGCTGTTTTTT. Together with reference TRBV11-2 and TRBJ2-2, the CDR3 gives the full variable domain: EAGVAQSPRYKIIEKRQSVAFWCNPISGHATLYWYQQILGQGPKLLIQFQNNGVVDDSQLPKDRFSAERLKGVDSTLKIQPAKLEDSAVYLCASSLSWRNTGELFFGEGSRLTVL.

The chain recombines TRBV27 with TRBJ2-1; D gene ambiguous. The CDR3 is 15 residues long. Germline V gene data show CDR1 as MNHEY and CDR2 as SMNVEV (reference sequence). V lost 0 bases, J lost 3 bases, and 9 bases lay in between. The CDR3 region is CASSLSIESYNEQFF. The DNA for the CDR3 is TGTGCCAGCAGTTTATCGATAGAGAGCTACAATGAGCAGTTCTTC.

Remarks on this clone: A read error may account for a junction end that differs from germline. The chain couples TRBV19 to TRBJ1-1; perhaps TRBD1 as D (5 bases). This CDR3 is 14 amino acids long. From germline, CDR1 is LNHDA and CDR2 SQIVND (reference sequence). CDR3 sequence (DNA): TGTGCCAGTAGTGTGATACCCGCGGGGCCTGAGGCTTTCTTT. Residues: CASSVIPAGPEAFF.

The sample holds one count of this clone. DNA for the CDR3: TGTGCCAGCAGCCACCCGGGAGCGGGGAGCGTCAATGAGCAGTTCTTC. It encodes CASSHPGAGSVNEQFF. The chain employs TRBV7-2 and TRBJ2-1; 7 nucleotides match TRBD2. Trimming cost V 5 bases and J 6 bases; bases outside gene matches: 13. The CDR3 sequence is 16 residues long. Germline V gene data show CDR1 as SGHTA and CDR2 as FQGNSA.

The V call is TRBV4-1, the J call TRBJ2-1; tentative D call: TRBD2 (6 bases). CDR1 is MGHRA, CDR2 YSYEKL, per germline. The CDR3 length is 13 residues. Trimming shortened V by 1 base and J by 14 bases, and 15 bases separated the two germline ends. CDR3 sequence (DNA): TGCGCCAGCAGCCAAGTTATAGAGACTAGTGAGTTCTTC. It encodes CASSQVIETSEFF.

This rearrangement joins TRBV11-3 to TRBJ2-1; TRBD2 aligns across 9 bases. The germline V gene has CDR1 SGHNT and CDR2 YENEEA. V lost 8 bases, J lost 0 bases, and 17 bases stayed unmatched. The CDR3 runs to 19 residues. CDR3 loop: CASSREGTSISSSYNEQFF. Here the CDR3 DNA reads TGTGCCAGCTCTAGAGAGGGGACTAGCATCTCGAGCTCCTACAATGAGCAGTTCTTC.

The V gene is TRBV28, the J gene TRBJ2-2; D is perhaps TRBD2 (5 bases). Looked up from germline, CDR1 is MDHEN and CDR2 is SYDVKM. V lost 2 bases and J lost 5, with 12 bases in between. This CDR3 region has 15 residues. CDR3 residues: CASSLVGVRTGELFF. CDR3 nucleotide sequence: TGTGCCAGCAGTTTAGTGGGAGTGAGAACCGGGGAGCTGTTTTTT.

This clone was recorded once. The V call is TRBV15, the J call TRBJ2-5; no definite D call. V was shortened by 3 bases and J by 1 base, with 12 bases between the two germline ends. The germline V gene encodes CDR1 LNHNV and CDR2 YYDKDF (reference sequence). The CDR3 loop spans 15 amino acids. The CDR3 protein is CATSSLGPSQETQYF. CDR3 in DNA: TGTGCCACCAGCAGTCTGGGTCCTTCCCAAGAGACCCAGTACTTC.

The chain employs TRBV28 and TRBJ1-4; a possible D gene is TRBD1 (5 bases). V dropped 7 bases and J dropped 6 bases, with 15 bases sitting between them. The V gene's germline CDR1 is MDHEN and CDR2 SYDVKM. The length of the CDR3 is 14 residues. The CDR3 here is CASTGRGGYEKLFF. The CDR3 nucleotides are TGTGCCAGCACGGGGAGGGGTGGGTATGAAAAACTGTTTTTT. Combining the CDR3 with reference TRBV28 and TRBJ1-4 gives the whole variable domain DVKVTQSSRYLVKRTGEKVFLECVQDMDHENMFWYRQDPGLGLRLIYFSYDVKMKEKGDIPEGYSVSREKKERFSLILESASTNQTSMYLCASTGRGGYEKLFFGSGTQLSVL.

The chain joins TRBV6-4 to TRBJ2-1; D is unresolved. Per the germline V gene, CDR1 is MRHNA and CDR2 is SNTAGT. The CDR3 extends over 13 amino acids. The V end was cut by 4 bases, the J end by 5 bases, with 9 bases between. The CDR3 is CASSVTYHNEQFF. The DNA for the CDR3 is TGTGCCAGCAGTGTGACCTACCACAATGAGCAGTTCTTC.

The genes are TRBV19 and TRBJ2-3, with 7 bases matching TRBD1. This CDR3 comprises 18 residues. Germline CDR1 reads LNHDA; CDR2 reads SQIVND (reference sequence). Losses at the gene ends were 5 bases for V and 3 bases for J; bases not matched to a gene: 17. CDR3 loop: CASSVQGEPTFLTDTQYF. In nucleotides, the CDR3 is TGTGCCAGTAGTGTTCAGGGGGAACCTACCTTTTTGACAGATACGCAGTATTTT.

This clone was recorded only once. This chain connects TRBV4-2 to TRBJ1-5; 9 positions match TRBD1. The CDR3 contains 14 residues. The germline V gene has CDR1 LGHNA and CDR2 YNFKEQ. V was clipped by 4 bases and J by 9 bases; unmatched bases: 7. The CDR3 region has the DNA TGTGCCAGCAGCCTAGGACAGGGGACGGGGCCCCAGCATTTT. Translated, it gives CASSLGQGTGPQHF.

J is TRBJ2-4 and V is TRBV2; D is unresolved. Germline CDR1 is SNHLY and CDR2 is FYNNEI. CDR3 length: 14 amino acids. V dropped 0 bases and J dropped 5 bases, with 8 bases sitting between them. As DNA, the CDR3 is TGTGCCAGCAGTGAAGCTCGGTTCGAAAACATTCAGTACTTC. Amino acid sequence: CASSEARFENIQYF.

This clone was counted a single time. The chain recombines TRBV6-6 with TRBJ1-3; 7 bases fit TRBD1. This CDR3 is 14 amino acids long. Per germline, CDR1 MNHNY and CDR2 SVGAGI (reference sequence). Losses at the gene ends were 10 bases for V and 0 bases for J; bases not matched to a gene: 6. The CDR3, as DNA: TGTGCCACCTCCACAGGGGTCTCTGGAAACACCATATATTTT. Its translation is CATSTGVSGNTIYF.

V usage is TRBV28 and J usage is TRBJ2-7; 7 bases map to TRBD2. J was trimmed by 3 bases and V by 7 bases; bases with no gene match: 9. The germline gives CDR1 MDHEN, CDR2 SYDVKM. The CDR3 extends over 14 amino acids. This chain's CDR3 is CASKEGGRIYEQYF. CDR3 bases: TGTGCCAGCAAGGAGGGCGGGAGAATCTACGAGCAGTACTTC.

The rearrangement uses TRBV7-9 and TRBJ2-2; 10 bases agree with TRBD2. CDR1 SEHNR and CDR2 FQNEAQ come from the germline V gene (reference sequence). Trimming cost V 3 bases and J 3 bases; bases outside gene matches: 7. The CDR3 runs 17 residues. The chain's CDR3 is CASSLGAGLADTGELFF. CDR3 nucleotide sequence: TGTGCCAGCAGCTTGGGTGCCGGACTAGCGGACACCGGGGAGCTGTTTTTT.